This T cell receptor (beta chain) was captured in a study of post-analysis software for immune sequencing data. Study-level background: Several disease courses (relapsing-remitting, secondary progressive and progressive-relapsing) of multiple sclerosis were included. Regarding the study as a whole: Patients showed TRBV5-6, TRBV5-1 and TRBV20-1 among five TRBV segments more frequent than in controls. Among multiple sclerosis patients, normalized Chao1 diversity was significantly below that of controls.

This clonotype was counted ten times or more. Antigen specificity is unknown. Unique molecular identifiers tagged the TCR beta cDNA libraries. T cells numbering about 0.95 to 11 million gave rise to some 500,000 cDNA molecules. MiXCR, run by TCRdb on the PCR reads, gives a single entry per CDR3 protein. There are 250,000 to 300,000 distinct CDR3 sequences in the sample; 35% to 40% occur only once, and under 5% lies in the top ten. Germline V gene lookup returns CDR1 SQVTM and CDR2 ANQGSEA. This CDR3 is built from 13 residues. Trimming took off 4 bases at V and 0 bases at J, with 10 bases between the two ends.

The sample consisted of blood. This sequence joins TRBV29-1 and TRBJ2-7; unclear D gene. The source is a girl aged 10-17 years with multiple sclerosis. The CDR3 DNA reads TGCAGCGTTGGAGACGGACGCTCCTACGAGCAGTACTTC. This sequence encodes CSVGDGRSYEQYF.